This T cell receptor (beta chain) was obtained from a study of blood T cell repertoires in COVID-19 (TCRdb year 2020). As for the study more broadly: Samples from collaborators originated in the United States, Italy and Spain and spanned both the acute and convalescent phases of COVID-19. The material from the prospective study consisted of cDNA or gDNA derived from T cells, B-cell-depleted T cells, or PBMCs. The dataset comprised deeply sampled blood TCRbeta repertoires from subjects exposed to, actively infected with, or recovered from COVID-19. The repertoires were released in a freely available public database meant as a resource for research on the immune response to SARS-CoV-2. Samples came from the ongoing ImmuneRACE study (first 160 participants) plus 1,254 subjects from 6 global collaborators. A de-identified subject ID, COVID-19 status, age in years and sex were almost always included in the sample metadata. Where available, HLA class I and class II types were obtained from metadata supplied by the sample provider rather than from assay-based typing. Broader findings and caveats from the paper: How much clinical and demographic metadata was included differed by source and by participant, and the metadata was provided uncurated.

CDR1 and CDR2 were assigned from the germline V gene as MDHEN and SYDVKM. Taken from cysteine to phenylalanine, the CDR3 has 15 residues. The sequence is cut down to CDR3 DNA, 45 bases in frame from base 1. Compared with germline, V lacks 3 bases and J lacks 6 bases; bases without a gene match: 11. TCRbeta CDR3 regions were amplified from genomic DNA using the immunoSEQ Assay, a bias-controlled multiplex PCR. The paper's processing steps were these. The number of nucleated cells in each sample was estimated by amplification of reference gene primers within the assay. To quantify the absolute abundance of each unique TCRbeta CDR3 rearrangement, sequence reads were collapsed and filtered. Productive Simpson clonality was computed per sample as the square root of Simpson's diversity index over productive rearrangements. Not all clones reach the TCRdb copy of this immuneACCESS table, which keeps in-frame sequences only. Checked studies attribute under half of the gap to unresolved V genes and leave the rest unexplained. V and J calls and clone size are given by that table; D and trimming were obtained from the DNA. This sample gives nearly 35,000 clones in total; over 75% of them show up just once. The leading ten clones occupy 35% to 50% of the sample.

As regards this clone: The antigen this receptor binds is unknown. Qualities for individual bases were not recorded, and no much larger clone is one base off.

Collaborating institutions collected whole blood in K2EDTA tubes following their own protocols. Collaborator samples were shipped for TCRbeta analysis as frozen whole blood, isolated PBMCs, or DNA extracted from either sample type. Material: peripheral blood. This sequence originates from a human donor in a cohort sampled during active COVID-19. The receptor chain draws on TRBV28 and TRBJ2-7; 7 junctional bases match TRBD1. The bases are TGTGCCAGCAGTTTGCCCAGGGGGATAAGTGGCGAGCAGTACTTC. It is translated as CASSLPRGISGEQYF.